This T cell receptor beta chain originates from a study of blood T cells in healthy people across ages. Together with a sample-barcoded 5' primer, a J-beta primer mix was included in a second PCR lasting about 6 to 11 cycles. Each cDNA molecule was tagged by a template-switch adaptor that had 12 random nucleotides. One entry per CDR3 protein, called by TCRdb with MiXCR from the 5' RACE reads. The data contain roughly 800,000 distinct CDR3 sequences, under 40% of them singletons. Of note for this clonotype: The antigen is unknown.

General observations from the study: Age advanced and TCR beta diversity per million T cells fell, roughly linearly. A strong correlation was seen between TCR beta diversity and naive T cell percentage.

V was pared by 2 bases and J by 11 bases, with 18 bases between. The CDR3 is made up of 14 amino acids. CDR1 and CDR2 (germline): MNHEY, SVGAGI. The chain has TRBV6-5 and TRBJ2-5; weak D call: TRBD1 (6 bases). The receptor was derived from a young man in good health. Sequencing was done on a sample of blood. CDR3 nucleotides: TGTGCCAGCAGTTACACAGGGCGCTACAATGAGCAGTACTTC. Its translation is CASSYTGRYNEQYF.